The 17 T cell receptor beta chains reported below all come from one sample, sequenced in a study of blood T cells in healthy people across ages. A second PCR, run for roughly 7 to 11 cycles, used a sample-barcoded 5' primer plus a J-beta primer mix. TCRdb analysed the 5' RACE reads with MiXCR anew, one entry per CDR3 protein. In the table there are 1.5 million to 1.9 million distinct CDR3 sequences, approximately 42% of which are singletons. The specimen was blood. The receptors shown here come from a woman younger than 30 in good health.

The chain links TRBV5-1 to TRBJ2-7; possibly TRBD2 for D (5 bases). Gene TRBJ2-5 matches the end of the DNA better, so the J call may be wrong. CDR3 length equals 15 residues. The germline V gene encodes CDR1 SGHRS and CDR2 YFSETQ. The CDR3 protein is CASSDVTSSEETQYF. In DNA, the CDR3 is TGCGCCAGCAGCGACGTGACGAGTAGCGAGGAGACCCAGTACTTC.

The CDR3 loop reads CASSFGLARTDTQYF. CDR3 bases: TGTGCCAGCAGCTTTGGACTAGCGAGGACAGATACGCAGTATTTT. This chain uses TRBV5-6 with TRBJ2-3, with 9 bases matching TRBD2. V shed 2 bases, J shed 3 bases, and the junction held 4 bases outside the gene matches. The CDR3 length is 15 residues. Germline CDR1 is SGHDT and CDR2 is YYEEEE.

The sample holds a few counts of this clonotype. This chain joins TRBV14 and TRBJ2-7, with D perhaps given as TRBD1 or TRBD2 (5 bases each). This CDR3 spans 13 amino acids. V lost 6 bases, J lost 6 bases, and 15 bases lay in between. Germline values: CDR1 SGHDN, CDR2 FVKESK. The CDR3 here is CASRRTGRAEQYF. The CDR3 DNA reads TGTGCCAGCAGACGAACGGGACGCGCCGAGCAGTACTTC.

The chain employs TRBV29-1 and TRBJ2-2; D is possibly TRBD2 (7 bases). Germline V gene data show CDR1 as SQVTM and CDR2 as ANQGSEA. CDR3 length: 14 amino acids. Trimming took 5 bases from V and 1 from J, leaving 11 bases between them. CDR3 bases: TGCAGCGTTCGGGGGGCGAAGAACACCGGGGAGCTGTTTTTT. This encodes CSVRGAKNTGELFF.

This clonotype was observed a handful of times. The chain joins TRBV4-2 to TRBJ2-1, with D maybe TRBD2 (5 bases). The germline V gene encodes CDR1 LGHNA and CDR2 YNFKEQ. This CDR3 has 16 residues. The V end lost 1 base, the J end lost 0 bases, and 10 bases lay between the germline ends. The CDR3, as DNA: TGTGCCAGCAGCCAAGTTGGACTTCTCTCCTACAATGAGCAGTTCTTC. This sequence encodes CASSQVGLLSYNEQFF.

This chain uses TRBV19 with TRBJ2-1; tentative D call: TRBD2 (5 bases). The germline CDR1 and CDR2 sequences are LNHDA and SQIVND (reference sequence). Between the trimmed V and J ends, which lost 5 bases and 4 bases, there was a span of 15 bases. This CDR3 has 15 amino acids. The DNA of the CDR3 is TGTGCCAGTAGTCCGGACTTAGGTATTTACAATGAGCAGTTCTTC. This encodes CASSPDLGIYNEQFF. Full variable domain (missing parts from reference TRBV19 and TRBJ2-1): DGGITQSPKYLFRKEGQNVTLSCEQNLNHDAMYWYRQDPGQGLRLIYYSQIVNDFQKGDIAEGYSVSREKKESFPLTVTSAQKNPTAFYLCASSPDLGIYNEQFFGPGTRLTVL.

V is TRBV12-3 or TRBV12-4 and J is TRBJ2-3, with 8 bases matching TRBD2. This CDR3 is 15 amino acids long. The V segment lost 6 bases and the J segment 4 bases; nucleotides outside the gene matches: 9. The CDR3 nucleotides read TGTGCCAGCAGCCTTTCGGGAGGGAGAGCAGATACGCAGTATTTT. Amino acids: CASSLSGGRADTQYF.

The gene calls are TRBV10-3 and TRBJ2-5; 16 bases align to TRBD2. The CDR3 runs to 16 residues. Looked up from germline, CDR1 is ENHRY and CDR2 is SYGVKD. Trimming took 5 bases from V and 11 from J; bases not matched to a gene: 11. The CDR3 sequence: CAISPGTSGGAGEQYF. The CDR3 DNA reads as TGTGCCATCAGTCCCGGGACTAGCGGGGGGGCAGGTGAGCAGTACTTC.

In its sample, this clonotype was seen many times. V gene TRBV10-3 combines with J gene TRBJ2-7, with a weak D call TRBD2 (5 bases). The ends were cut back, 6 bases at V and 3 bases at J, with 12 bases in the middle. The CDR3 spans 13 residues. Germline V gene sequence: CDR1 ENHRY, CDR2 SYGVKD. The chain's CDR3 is CAIRPLAVYEQYF. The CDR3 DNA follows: TGTGCCATCAGGCCCCTAGCAGTCTACGAGCAGTACTTC.

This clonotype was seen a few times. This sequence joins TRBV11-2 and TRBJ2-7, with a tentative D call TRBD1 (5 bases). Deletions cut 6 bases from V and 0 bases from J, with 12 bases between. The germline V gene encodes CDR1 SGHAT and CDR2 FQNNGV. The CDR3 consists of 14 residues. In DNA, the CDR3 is TGTGCCAGCAGACATTACAGGAGCTCCTACGAGCAGTACTTC. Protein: CASRHYRSSYEQYF.

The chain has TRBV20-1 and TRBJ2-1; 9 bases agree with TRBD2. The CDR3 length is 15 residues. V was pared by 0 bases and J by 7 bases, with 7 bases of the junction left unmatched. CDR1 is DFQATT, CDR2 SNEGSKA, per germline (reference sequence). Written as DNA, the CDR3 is TGCAGTGCTAGAGAAGTAGCGGGAGTTTTAAATGAGCAGTTCTTC. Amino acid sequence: CSAREVAGVLNEQFF.

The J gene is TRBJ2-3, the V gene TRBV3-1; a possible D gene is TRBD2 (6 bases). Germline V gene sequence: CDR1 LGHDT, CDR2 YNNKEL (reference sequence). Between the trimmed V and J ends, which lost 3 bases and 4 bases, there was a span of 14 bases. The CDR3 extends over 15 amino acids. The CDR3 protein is CASSQSGLGADTQYF. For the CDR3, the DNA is TGTGCCAGCAGCCAGAGCGGGCTAGGCGCAGATACGCAGTATTTT.

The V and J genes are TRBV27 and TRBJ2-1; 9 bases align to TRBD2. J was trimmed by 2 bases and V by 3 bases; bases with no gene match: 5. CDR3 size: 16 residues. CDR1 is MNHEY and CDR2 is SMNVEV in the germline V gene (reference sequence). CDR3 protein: CASSLRGGGAYNEQFF. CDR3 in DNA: TGTGCCAGCAGTTTGCGAGGCGGGGGGGCCTACAATGAGCAGTTCTTC.

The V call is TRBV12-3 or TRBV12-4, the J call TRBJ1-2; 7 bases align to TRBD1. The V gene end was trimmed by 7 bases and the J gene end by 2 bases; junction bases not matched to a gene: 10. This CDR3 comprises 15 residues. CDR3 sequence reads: CASTFGRTGNYGYTF. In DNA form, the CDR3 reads TGTGCCAGCACCTTCGGGCGGACAGGCAACTATGGCTACACCTTC.

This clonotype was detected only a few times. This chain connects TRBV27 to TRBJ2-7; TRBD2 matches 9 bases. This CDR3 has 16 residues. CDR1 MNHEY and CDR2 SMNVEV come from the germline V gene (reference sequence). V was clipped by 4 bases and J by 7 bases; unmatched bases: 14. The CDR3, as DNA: TGTGCCAGCAGTTCAACCTTACTAGCGGGCCGAGAGGAGCAGTACTTC. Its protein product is CASSSTLLAGREEQYF.

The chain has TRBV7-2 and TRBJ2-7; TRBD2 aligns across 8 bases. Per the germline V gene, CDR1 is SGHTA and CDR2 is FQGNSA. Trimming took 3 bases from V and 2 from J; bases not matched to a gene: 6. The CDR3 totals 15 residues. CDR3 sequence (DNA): TGTGCCAGCAGCTTTTTCATCGGGGGGGCCTACGAGCAGTACTTC. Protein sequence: CASSFFIGGAYEQYF. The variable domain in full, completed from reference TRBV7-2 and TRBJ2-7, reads GAGVSQSPSNKVTEKGKDVELRCDPISGHTALYWYRQSLGQGLEFLIYFQGNSAPDKSGLPSDRFSAERTGGSVSTLTIQRTQQEDSAVYLCASSFFIGGAYEQYFGPGTRLTVT.

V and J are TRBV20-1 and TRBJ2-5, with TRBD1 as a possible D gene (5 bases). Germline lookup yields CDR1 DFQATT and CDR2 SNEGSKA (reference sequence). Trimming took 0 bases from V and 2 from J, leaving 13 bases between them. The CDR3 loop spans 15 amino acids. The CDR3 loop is CSARDGASAQETQYF. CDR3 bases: TGCAGTGCTAGAGATGGGGCAAGCGCACAAGAGACCCAGTACTTC.